This entry lists 32 T cell receptor beta chains sequenced from one sample in a study of blood T cell repertoires in COVID-19. The assay was immunoSEQ multiplex PCR, and TCRdb's table has in-frame clones only and misses some. Of some 72,000 clones detected, around nine tenths appear once; the ten largest clones hold approximately 4.4%. The specimen sequenced was peripheral blood. The origin of the receptors is a middle-aged man with active COVID-19.

Of note for this clone: Sequence at one end of the junction differs from germline and may be a read error. The chain carries TRBV6-5 and TRBJ1-4, with no clear D. Germline CDR1 MNHEY, CDR2 SVGAGI. This CDR3 spans 14 amino acids. The CDR3 DNA reads as TGTGCCAGCAGTGACTCCGGGGTTGGAGAAAAACTGTTTTTT. Encoded protein: CASSDSGVGEKLFF.

The chain employs TRBV5-1 and TRBJ2-1; 9 nucleotides agree with TRBD2. CDR1 is SGHRS, CDR2 YFSETQ, per germline. V lost 0 bases and J lost 5; bases outside the gene matches: 3. The CDR3 totals 15 residues. The CDR3: CASSLVLAGDNEQFF. The CDR3 DNA reads TGCGCCAGCAGCTTGGTTTTAGCGGGGGACAATGAGCAGTTCTTC.

The chain joins TRBV5-1 to TRBJ2-1; D not resolved. Trimming removed 0 bases at V and 4 bases at J, with 8 bases between. The CDR3 is 14 amino acids. Germline V gives CDR1 SGHRS, CDR2 YFSETQ. The CDR3 is CASSLAQTYNEQFF. DNA for the CDR3: TGCGCCAGCAGCTTGGCCCAGACATACAATGAGCAGTTCTTC.

The chain combines TRBV7-9 with TRBJ2-1; 11 bases match TRBD2. Germline CDR1 and CDR2: SEHNR and FQNEAQ (reference sequence). V gave up 2 bases and J gave up 8 bases; unmatched junction bases: 5. The CDR3 is 15 amino acids. CDR3 sequence: CASSLLSGREHEQFF. The CDR3 DNA reads as TGTGCCAGCAGCTTACTTAGCGGGAGGGAACATGAGCAGTTCTTC.

The chain employs TRBV28 and TRBJ1-2; TRBD1 agrees at 8 bases. V lost 5 bases and J lost 8; bases outside the gene matches: 16. The germline CDR1 and CDR2 sequences are MDHEN and SYDVKM. The CDR3 length is 16 residues. CDR3 amino acids: CASSPWGQARLVGYTF. The CDR3 DNA reads as TGTGCCAGCAGTCCCTGGGGACAGGCCCGACTGGTGGGCTACACCTTC.

The count of this clone is one. The chain employs TRBV4-2 and TRBJ2-3; D remains unclear. Germline V gene data show CDR1 as LGHNA and CDR2 as YNFKEQ. The CDR3 totals 15 residues. The V gene lost 0 bases and the J gene lost 6 bases, with 13 bases spanning the gap. The CDR3 nucleotides read TGTGCCAGCAGCCAAGAAATAACGCCGCGGGATACGCAGTATTTT. Protein product: CASSQEITPRDTQYF.

The chain has TRBV25-1 and TRBJ1-4, with a tentative D call TRBD1 (6 bases). Trimming pared 3 bases from V and 3 bases from J, leaving 17 bases between. Germline assignment: CDR1 MGHDK and CDR2 SYGVNS. The CDR3 totals 17 residues. In DNA form, the CDR3 reads TGTGCCAGCAGTGATTCTACCAGGGGTGTCCCTAATGAAAAACTGTTTTTT. Translating it yields CASSDSTRGVPNEKLFF.

The chain carries TRBV7-6 and TRBJ2-3; 8 nucleotides agree with TRBD2. V lost 5 bases and J lost 6; bases outside the gene matches: 7. From germline, CDR1 is SGHVS and CDR2 FNYEAQ. The CDR3 length is 14 residues. The CDR3 loop reads CASSAGGGTDTQYF. The CDR3 DNA follows: TGTGCCAGCAGCGCCGGGGGGGGGACGGATACGCAGTATTTT.

The chain employs TRBV28 and TRBJ2-5, with D possibly being TRBD1 (6 bases). Per the germline V gene, CDR1 is MDHEN and CDR2 is SYDVKM. CDR3 size: 15 residues. Trimming removed 8 bases from V and 5 bases from J, with 21 bases in between. The CDR3 sequence: CASWTAQRLGETQYF. CDR3 in DNA: TGTGCCAGCTGGACAGCCCAAAGGTTGGGGGAGACCCAGTACTTC.

This clone was found a few times. The chain joins TRBV2 to TRBJ2-3; 9 bases are shared with TRBD1. Germline V gene sequence: CDR1 SNHLY, CDR2 FYNNEI. V lost 5 bases to trimming and J lost 6 bases; unmatched junction nucleotides: 12. This CDR3 is 16 amino acids long. This CDR3 reads CASSSTGGARVDTQYF. The CDR3 DNA reads TGTGCCAGCAGTTCCACAGGGGGCGCGAGGGTTGATACGCAGTATTTT.

Only one count was recorded for this clone. The V call is TRBV6-5, the J call TRBJ2-3, with TRBD1 identical over 11 bases. Per the germline V gene, CDR1 is MNHEY and CDR2 is SVGAGI. The CDR3 runs to 14 residues. V was clipped by 6 bases and J by 4 bases; unmatched bases: 3. This CDR3 reads CASRPGQGADTQYF. CDR3 sequence (DNA): TGTGCCAGCAGACCGGGACAGGGGGCAGATACGCAGTATTTT.

The chain combines TRBV7-8 with TRBJ2-1; D not certain. Germline V lookup: CDR1 SGHVS, CDR2 FQNEAQ. The CDR3 is 14 residues long. V was clipped by 4 bases and J by 4 bases, with 11 bases between them. The DNA of the CDR3 is TGTGCCAGCAGCTCATTCATAGCTTACAATGAGCAGTTCTTC. Protein sequence: CASSSFIAYNEQFF. The full variable domain, its missing parts supplied by reference TRBV7-8 and TRBJ2-1, is GAGVSQSPRYKVAKRGQDVALRCDPISGHVSLFWYQQALGQGPEFLTYFQNEAQLDKSGLPSDRFFAERPEGSVSTLKIQRTQQEDSAVYLCASSSFIAYNEQFFGPGTRLTVL.

The genes are TRBV15 and TRBJ2-1; TRBD2 aligns across 7 bases. V shed 0 bases and J 6 bases; nucleotides not matched to a gene: 8. Germline CDR1 LNHNV, CDR2 YYDKDF (reference sequence). The CDR3 is 16 residues long. The CDR3 sequence: CATSRDLGGSGNEQFF. CDR3 DNA: TGTGCCACCAGCAGAGATCTCGGCGGGAGTGGCAATGAGCAGTTCTTC.

The chain couples TRBV6-6 to TRBJ1-6, with a weak D call TRBD1 (5 bases). CDR3 length: 14 residues. Germline V gene sequence: CDR1 MNHNY, CDR2 SVGAGI (reference sequence). V shed 8 bases and J shed 15 bases, with 23 bases lying between them. The CDR3 region has the DNA TGTGCCAGCCGCCCGCGGGAGGGGTCTAGTTACCTCCACTTT. It yields the protein CASRPREGSSYLHF.

The chain employs TRBV7-2 and TRBJ2-3; D not certain. V was clipped by 1 base and J by 2 bases, with 7 bases between them. The length of the CDR3 is 14 residues. Germline V CDR1 and CDR2: SGHTA, FQGNSA. The CDR3 bases are TGTGCCAGCAGCTTAGATGTAGCCACAGATACGCAGTATTTT. Translation gives CASSLDVATDTQYF.

This sequence joins TRBV9 and TRBJ2-5; TRBD1 aligns across 10 bases. Per the germline V gene, CDR1 is SGDLS and CDR2 is YYNGEE. V was pared by 4 bases and J by 4 bases, with 10 bases of the junction left unmatched. The CDR3 covers 16 residues. The CDR3 DNA follows: TGTGCCAGCAGCCCAAGGACAGGGGGTAGCGCAGAGACCCAGTACTTC. Amino acid sequence: CASSPRTGGSAETQYF.

The J gene is TRBJ2-2, the V gene TRBV5-1; TRBD1 matches 9 bases. Germline V gene data show CDR1 as SGHRS and CDR2 as YFSETQ. V shed 3 bases and J 2 bases; nucleotides not matched to a gene: 5. The CDR3 runs to 16 residues. This chain's CDR3 is CASSSPGQGNTGELFF. CDR3 DNA sequence: TGCGCCAGCAGCTCCCCGGGACAGGGAAACACCGGGGAGCTGTTTTTT.

The chain recombines TRBV6-5 with TRBJ2-1, with 9 bases lining up with TRBD2. The V segment lost 6 bases and the J segment 8 bases; nucleotides outside the gene matches: 11. Germline V lookup: CDR1 MNHEY, CDR2 SVGAGI. This CDR3 spans 15 amino acids. CDR3 nucleotides: TGTGCCAGCAGGCCCATAGCGGGAGCTATATATGAGCAGTTCTTC. This codes for CASRPIAGAIYEQFF.

The chain uses TRBV5-1 and TRBJ1-1; 7 nucleotides match TRBD1. Germline CDR1 reads SGHRS; CDR2 reads YFSETQ. J was trimmed by 5 bases and V by 4 bases; bases with no gene match: 2. CDR3 size: 12 residues. This CDR3 reads CASSPGGTEAFF. The CDR3 coding sequence is TGCGCCAGCAGCCCAGGGGGGACTGAAGCTTTCTTT.

The chain employs TRBV9 and TRBJ1-1, with 7 bases lining up with TRBD1. Unmatched junction bases numbered 17, after V lost 3 bases and J lost 3 bases. The CDR3 has 18 residues. Germline CDR1 is SGDLS and CDR2 is YYNGEE. CDR3 residues: CASSARQGSQGTDTEAFF. The CDR3 DNA sequence: TGTGCCAGCAGCGCCCGACAGGGCAGCCAAGGAACGGACACTGAAGCTTTCTTT.

The V gene is TRBV3-1 (or the pseudogene TRBV3-2), the J gene TRBJ1-1; TRBD1 might be the D (5 bases). Germline V gene lookup returns CDR1 LGHDT and CDR2 YNNKEL (reference sequence). The CDR3 spans 19 residues. Trimming stripped 1 base from V and 6 bases from J, with 27 bases between. For the CDR3, the DNA is TGTGCCAGCAGCCAAGCCCAACCGCGGGGGGGAGGCGGTGGCGCTGAAGCTTTCTTT. Encoded protein: CASSQAQPRGGGGGAEAFF.

V gene TRBV5-6 combines with J gene TRBJ2-5; D uncertain. Trimming pared 4 bases from V and 4 bases from J, leaving 11 bases between. Germline V gives CDR1 SGHDT, CDR2 YYEEEE. The CDR3 length is 13 residues. The CDR3 nucleotides read TGTGCCAGCAGCGTACAAGTTGGAGAGACCCAGTACTTC. Translation: CASSVQVGETQYF.

The rearrangement joins TRBV20-1 to TRBJ2-7, with unresolved D. The CDR3 spans 10 residues. From germline, CDR1 is DFQATT and CDR2 SNEGSKA (reference sequence). Deletions cut 5 bases from V and 2 bases from J, with 4 bases between. CDR3 DNA: TGCAGTGCTTCTCCCTACGAGCAGTACTTC. This codes for CSASPYEQYF.

J is TRBJ2-7 and V is TRBV5-1; possible D gene TRBD2, 6 bases. CDR1 SGHRS and CDR2 YFSETQ come from the germline V gene. The V and J ends lost 4 bases and 0 bases respectively, with 14 bases between them. The length of the CDR3 is 15 residues. CDR3 in DNA: TGCGCCAGCAGCGACCGTGGCGGGGCCTCCTACGAGCAGTACTTC. Translating gives CASSDRGGASYEQYF.

J is TRBJ1-1 and V is TRBV7-2; no firm D call. V lost 6 bases to trimming and J lost 4 bases, with 15 bases between them. This CDR3 has 14 residues. The germline V gene has CDR1 SGHTA and CDR2 FQGNSA. CDR3 DNA sequence: TGTGCCAGCAGTGCGATTTTAGGAGTCACTGAAGCTTTCTTT. As protein: CASSAILGVTEAFF.

In its sample, this clone was seen a few times. This chain joins TRBV24-1 and TRBJ1-4; 7 positions match TRBD1. The CDR3 is made up of 16 amino acids. CDR1 KGHDR and CDR2 SFDVKD come from the germline V gene. Trimming cost V 3 bases and J 5 bases; bases outside gene matches: 8. The CDR3 bases are TGTGCCACCAGTGATCCCGGCGGGACAGAAAATGAAAAACTGTTTTTT. This gives the protein CATSDPGGTENEKLFF.

V gene TRBV10-3 combines with J gene TRBJ1-1; TRBD1 agrees at 8 bases. CDR3 length: 14 amino acids. Per the germline V gene, CDR1 is ENHRY and CDR2 is SYGVKD. The trim removed 7 bases at V and 3 bases at J, leaving 7 bases unmatched. CDR3 sequence (DNA): TGTGCCATCACCGCGGACAGGGCGGACACTGAAGCTTTCTTT. Encoded protein: CAITADRADTEAFF.

The chain joins TRBV6-4 to TRBJ2-2, with 10 positions matching TRBD2. The CDR3 totals 16 residues. The V gene end was trimmed by 3 bases and the J gene end by 0 bases; junction bases not matched to a gene: 1. Germline V lookup: CDR1 MRHNA, CDR2 SNTAGT. The CDR3 here is CASSELAGSNTGELFF. DNA of the CDR3: TGTGCCAGCAGTGAACTAGCGGGATCGAACACCGGGGAGCTGTTTTTT.

The CDR3 nucleotides read TGTGCCAGCAGCCCTACTCCCAGTTGGGGACAGCGGGTTACTGAAGCTTTCTTT. This codes for CASSPTPSWGQRVTEAFF. The J gene is TRBJ1-1, the V gene TRBV7-6, with 7 bases aligning to TRBD1. J lost 5 bases, V lost 5 bases, and 20 bases had no gene match. Germline values: CDR1 SGHVS, CDR2 FNYEAQ. The CDR3 extends over 18 amino acids.

V and J are TRBV7-2 and TRBJ2-7; possibly TRBD2 for D (6 bases). Looked up from germline, CDR1 is SGHTA and CDR2 is FQGNSA. This CDR3 contains 16 residues. V was clipped by 5 bases and J by 0 bases, with 17 bases between them. The CDR3: CASSPMLSSVSYEQYF. CDR3 DNA: TGTGCCAGCAGCCCCATGCTTTCTAGCGTCTCCTACGAGCAGTACTTC. Combining the CDR3 with reference TRBV7-2 and TRBJ2-7 gives the whole variable domain GAGVSQSPSNKVTEKGKDVELRCDPISGHTALYWYRQSLGQGLEFLIYFQGNSAPDKSGLPSDRFSAERTGGSVSTLTIQRTQQEDSAVYLCASSPMLSSVSYEQYFGPGTRLTVT.

The chain links TRBV18 to TRBJ2-7, with 7 bases lining up with TRBD1. The CDR3 runs 15 residues. The V gene end was trimmed by 1 base and the J gene end by 1 base; junction bases not matched to a gene: 4. The V gene's germline CDR1 is KGHSH and CDR2 LQKENI. This chain's CDR3 is CASSPRPGGSYEQYF. In nucleotides, the CDR3 is TGTGCCAGCTCACCACGGCCAGGGGGATCCTACGAGCAGTACTTC.

This sequence joins TRBV5-5 and TRBJ1-3; perhaps TRBD1 as D (5 bases). The CDR3 runs to 15 residues. The germline gives CDR1 SGHKS, CDR2 YYEKEE (reference sequence). V was cut by 4 bases and J by 3 bases, with 14 bases left in between. The CDR3 region has the DNA TGTGCCAGCAGCGGACACGGGACTAGTGGAAACACCATATATTTT. Protein: CASSGHGTSGNTIYF.